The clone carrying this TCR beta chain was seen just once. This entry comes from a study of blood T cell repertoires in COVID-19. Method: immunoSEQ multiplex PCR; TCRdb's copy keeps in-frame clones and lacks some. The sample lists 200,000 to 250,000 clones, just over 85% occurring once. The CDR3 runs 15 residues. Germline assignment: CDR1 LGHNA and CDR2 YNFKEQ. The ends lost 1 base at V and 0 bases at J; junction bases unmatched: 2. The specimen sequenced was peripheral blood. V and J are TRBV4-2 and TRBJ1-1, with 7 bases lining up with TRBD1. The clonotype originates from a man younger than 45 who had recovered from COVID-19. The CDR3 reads CASSQAGGMNTEAFF. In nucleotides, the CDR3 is TGTGCCAGCAGCCAAGCAGGGGGAATGAACACTGAAGCTTTCTTT.